This passage covers 5 T cell receptor beta chains from one sample sequenced in a study of identical twins. TCRdb re-analysed the 5' RACE reads in MiXCR, keeping a single row per CDR3 protein. This table holds some 730,000 distinct CDR3 sequences, about 20% found once. The data also belong to a second study, concerning T cells expressing NK-cell markers.

Sample: PBMCs. These receptors came from a woman younger than 30 in good health.

A few counts support this clonotype. This chain uses TRBV7-9 with TRBJ1-1, with a possible D match to TRBD1 (5 bases). V was clipped by 8 bases and J by 3 bases, with 22 bases between them. Germline V gene data show CDR1 as SEHNR and CDR2 as FQNEAQ (reference sequence). This CDR3 is 16 amino acids long. The CDR3: CASSPGRLGGDTEAFF. CDR3 bases: TGTGCCAGCTCCCCCGGTAGGCTGGGAGGGGACACTGAAGCTTTCTTT.

This clonotype has only a few counts. The V gene is TRBV20-1, the J gene TRBJ2-3, with D possibly being TRBD1 (6 bases). There are 12 residues in the CDR3. Germline V gives CDR1 DFQATT, CDR2 SNEGSKA (reference sequence). Trimming took 5 bases from V and 4 from J, leaving 10 bases between them. For the CDR3, the DNA is TGCAGTGCTCTGGGACACCCAGATACGCAGTATTTT. Its translation is CSALGHPDTQYF.

The chain combines TRBV12-3 or TRBV12-4 with TRBJ1-2; 9 positions agree with TRBD1. The CDR3 runs to 13 residues. J was trimmed by 8 bases and V by 6 bases; bases with no gene match: 7. Here the CDR3 DNA reads TGTGCCAGCAGGATCACAGGGGGCCGCGGCTACACCTTC. It yields the protein CASRITGGRGYTF.

Many counts were recorded for this clonotype. The V gene is TRBV6-6, the J gene TRBJ2-7, with D hard to call. Germline V gene sequence: CDR1 MNHNY, CDR2 SVGAGI (reference sequence). V was trimmed by 6 bases and J by 9 bases, leaving 15 bases between them. This CDR3 spans 12 amino acids. CDR3 residues: CASRPQAARQYF. The CDR3 coding sequence is TGTGCCAGCAGGCCCCAAGCTGCGCGGCAGTACTTC.

This clonotype was observed a few times. The V gene is TRBV20-1, the J gene TRBJ1-6; 8 bases line up with TRBD1. Germline CDR1 and CDR2: DFQATT and SNEGSKA (reference sequence). This CDR3 contains 16 residues. Germline trimming cut 5 bases from V and 6 bases from J; bases unmatched to any gene: 12. This CDR3 is CSAVRTQGAGNSPLHF. The DNA of the CDR3 is TGCAGTGCTGTAAGGACCCAGGGGGCTGGTAATTCACCCCTCCACTTT.